Shown below are 24 T cell receptor beta chains from a single sample sequenced in a study of cytomegalovirus exposure and HLA in healthy donors. Vbeta (60) and Jbeta (13) primers were used in the PCR. The repertoire was sequenced with immunoSEQ multiplex PCR; TCRdb's copy has only in-frame clones and lacks some. The sample lists 100,000 to 150,000 clones, approximately 80% occurring once. The sequenced material came from PBMCs. These receptors were taken from a man aged 50-60 years in good health and CMV-seropositive.

CDR3 sequence (DNA): TGTGCCAGCAGCCAAGAACCAGGGGTGAACACTGAAGCTTTCTTT. Amino acid sequence: CASSQEPGVNTEAFF. V and J are TRBV4-2 and TRBJ1-1; D perhaps matches TRBD1 (6 bases). The CDR3 is 15 residues long. V was shortened by 0 bases and J by 0 bases, with 8 bases between the two germline ends. From germline, CDR1 is LGHNA and CDR2 YNFKEQ.

As regards this clone: Other DNA sequences in this sample translate to the same CDR3. The genes are TRBV9 and TRBJ2-3, with a possible D match to TRBD2 (6 bases). Germline CDR1 is SGDLS and CDR2 is YYNGEE. V lost 2 bases to trimming and J lost 6 bases, with 19 bases between them. The CDR3 loop spans 16 amino acids. The CDR3 sequence: CASSVGSYAGRDTQYF. The CDR3 DNA reads TGTGCCAGCAGCGTGGGGTCCTACGCGGGGCGGGATACGCAGTATTTT. Full variable domain (outside the CDR3, taken from reference TRBV9 and TRBJ2-3): DSGVTQTPKHLITATGQRVTLRCSPRSGDLSVYWYQQSLDQGLQFLIQYYNGEERAKGNILERFSAQQFPDLHSELNLSSLELGDSALYFCASSVGSYAGRDTQYFGPGTRLTVL.

The chain is built from TRBV10-3 and TRBJ2-7; D perhaps matches TRBD1 (5 bases). From germline, CDR1 is ENHRY and CDR2 SYGVKD. V was shortened by 3 bases and J by 2 bases, with 11 bases between the two germline ends. This CDR3 is 14 amino acids long. The CDR3 sequence: CAISDQGTAYEQYF. CDR3 in DNA: TGTGCCATCAGTGATCAGGGTACGGCCTACGAGCAGTACTTC.

A single count supports this clone. The V gene is TRBV13, the J gene TRBJ1-6; D is perhaps TRBD1 (6 bases). From germline, CDR1 is PRHDT and CDR2 FYEKMQ (reference sequence). This CDR3 is built from 14 residues. V was pared by 3 bases and J by 7 bases, with 10 bases between. The CDR3 DNA follows: TGTGCCAGCAGCTTCTGGGGGGGCAATTCACCCCTCCACTTT. Translation: CASSFWGGNSPLHF.

This clone was counted between two and nine times. The chain links TRBV4-2 to TRBJ2-2; 8 bases match TRBD2. Looked up from germline, CDR1 is LGHNA and CDR2 is YNFKEQ. The J segment lost 6 bases and the V segment lost 0 bases, leaving 18 bases of the junction unmatched. The length of the CDR3 is 20 residues. The CDR3 loop is CASSQDHLAGSYRGAGELFF. The CDR3 DNA follows: TGTGCCAGCAGCCAAGATCATCTAGCGGGTTCCTACCGGGGGGCCGGGGAGCTGTTTTTT.

This sequence joins TRBV10-2 and TRBJ1-1; 11 bases are a match to TRBD1. In germline, CDR1 is WSHSY, CDR2 SAAADI. The V and J ends lost 5 bases and 11 bases, in that order; junction bases with no gene match: 7. The CDR3 runs to 13 residues. The CDR3 region is CASSPGQGALAFF. DNA for the CDR3: TGCGCCAGCAGTCCCGGACAGGGGGCACTGGCTTTCTTT.

CDR3 nucleotide sequence: TGTGCCTGGAGTGGGTCAGGGGGCGATGAAAAACTGTTTTTT. Residues: CAWSGSGGDEKLFF. The rearrangement joins TRBV30 to TRBJ1-4, with 8 nucleotides matching TRBD1. CDR1 is GTSNPN and CDR2 is SVGIG in the germline V gene (reference sequence). The CDR3 extends over 14 amino acids. V trimming: 1 base; J trimming: 6 bases; junction bases outside the gene matches: 4.

This CDR3 is CASSRRGRTTSGRPGLSVGEQYF. CDR3 in DNA: TGTGCCAGCAGTCGCAGGGGGCGCACGACTAGCGGGAGGCCAGGTCTATCCGTAGGCGAGCAGTACTTC. The rearrangement joins TRBV2 to TRBJ2-7, with 13 bases fitting TRBD2. Germline V gene lookup returns CDR1 SNHLY and CDR2 FYNNEI. The junction had 31 bases not matched to a gene; V was cut back by 5 bases and J by 6 bases. There are 23 residues in the CDR3. Complete variable domain (other parts from reference TRBV2 and TRBJ2-7): EPEVTQTPSHQVTQMGQEVILRCVPISNHLYFYWYRQILGQKVEFLVSFYNNEISEKSEIFDDQFSVERPDGSNFTLKIRSTKLEDSAMYFCASSRRGRTTSGRPGLSVGEQYFGPGTRLTVT.

The CDR3 nucleotides are TGTGCCAGCAGTTCCAGCCGCCAGGGAGGTTCACCCCTCCACTTT. As protein: CASSSSRQGGSPLHF. The chain employs TRBV6-5 and TRBJ1-6; possible D gene TRBD1, 5 bases. V lost 4 bases and J lost 9, with 16 bases in between. The CDR3 covers 15 residues. Germline CDR1 reads MNHEY; CDR2 reads SVGAGI.

The chain carries TRBV7-9 and TRBJ2-7; D remains ambiguous. The CDR3 has 14 residues. The V and J ends lost 5 bases and 2 bases respectively, with 13 bases between them. The germline V gene encodes CDR1 SEHNR and CDR2 FQNEAQ (reference sequence). The CDR3 region is CASSPVEKAYEQYF. The CDR3 nucleotides read TGTGCCAGCAGCCCGGTGGAGAAAGCCTACGAGCAGTACTTC.

The chain couples TRBV28 to TRBJ1-1; the D gene is possibly TRBD1 (6 bases). The CDR3 length is 15 residues. V lost 8 bases, J lost 0 bases, and 16 bases lay in between. Germline assignment: CDR1 MDHEN and CDR2 SYDVKM. CDR3 amino acids: CASGTQGSMNTEAFF. In nucleotides, the CDR3 is TGTGCCAGCGGCACCCAGGGGAGCATGAACACTGAAGCTTTCTTT.

The V gene is TRBV7-9, the J gene TRBJ1-1; D possibly corresponds to TRBD1 (6 bases). This CDR3 comprises 12 residues. Germline values: CDR1 SEHNR, CDR2 FQNEAQ (reference sequence). V was trimmed by 9 bases and J by 1 base, leaving 9 bases between them. In nucleotides, the CDR3 is TGTGCCAGTCGGACAGCGAACACTGAAGCTTTCTTT. This codes for CASRTANTEAFF.

This sequence joins TRBV30 and TRBJ1-2; possibly TRBD1 for D (5 bases). Per the germline V gene, CDR1 is GTSNPN and CDR2 is SVGIG (reference sequence). The ends were cut back, 4 bases at V and 3 bases at J, with 24 bases in the middle. The CDR3 contains 17 residues. In DNA form, the CDR3 reads TGTGCCTGGAAAGAAGCCGGGCTAGGGACTGGGGACTATGGCTACACCTTC. It encodes CAWKEAGLGTGDYGYTF.

This chain links TRBV29-1 with TRBJ2-7, with D uncertain. Trimming pared 6 bases from V and 0 bases from J, leaving 15 bases between. Germline CDR1 reads SQVTM; CDR2 reads ANQGSEA. This CDR3 spans 14 amino acids. CDR3 coding DNA: TGCAGCGTCTCTCTCGGCAGGTACTCCTACGAGCAGTACTTC. It encodes CSVSLGRYSYEQYF.

V usage is TRBV15 and J usage is TRBJ1-3; no clear D. CDR3 length: 15 residues. CDR1 is LNHNV and CDR2 is YYDKDF in the germline V gene (reference sequence). V gave up 0 bases and J gave up 2 bases, with 8 bases separating them. The CDR3 sequence: CATSRDLGPGNTIYF. The CDR3 DNA follows: TGTGCCACCAGCAGAGATTTGGGCCCTGGAAACACCATATATTTT.

The CDR3 protein is CASSPLGQSMAEAFF. The CDR3 coding sequence is TGTGCCAGCTCACCCCTCGGACAGAGTATGGCTGAAGCTTTCTTT. The rearrangement joins TRBV18 to TRBJ1-1, with D possibly being TRBD1 (6 bases). CDR1 KGHSH and CDR2 LQKENI come from the germline V gene. The CDR3 runs to 15 residues. V lost 3 bases to trimming and J lost 6 bases, with 17 bases between them.

The chain recombines TRBV27 with TRBJ2-2; perhaps TRBD1 as D (5 bases). In germline, CDR1 is MNHEY, CDR2 SMNVEV (reference sequence). Between the trimmed V and J ends, which lost 4 bases and 1 base, there was a span of 22 bases. The length of the CDR3 is 19 residues. CDR3 bases: TGTGCCAGCAGTTCCACCCGGGTTTTTGGGGCAGGGAACACCGGGGAGCTGTTTTTT. It translates to CASSSTRVFGAGNTGELFF.

This clone was found a few times. The gene calls are TRBV30 and TRBJ2-4; 7 bases are shared with TRBD2. CDR3 length: 15 amino acids. Germline CDR1 GTSNPN, CDR2 SVGIG (reference sequence). The V segment lost 3 bases and the J segment 1 base; nucleotides outside the gene matches: 6. This CDR3 is CAWSREAGAKNIQYF. CDR3 DNA: TGTGCCTGGAGCCGGGAGGCGGGCGCCAAAAACATTCAGTACTTC.

The chain has TRBV29-1 and TRBJ2-7; D is ambiguous. Germline CDR1 SQVTM, CDR2 ANQGSEA. V was shortened by 4 bases and J by 0 bases, with 13 bases between the two germline ends. This CDR3 comprises 14 residues. The CDR3 loop reads CSVGSGSSSYEQYF. CDR3 in DNA: TGCAGCGTTGGTTCAGGTTCGAGCTCCTACGAGCAGTACTTC.

V usage is TRBV4-1 and J usage is TRBJ1-4; maybe TRBD1 (6 bases). Per the germline V gene, CDR1 is MGHRA and CDR2 is YSYEKL. CDR3 length equals 16 residues. Trimming left V 4 bases short and J 0 bases short, with 12 bases between. In DNA form, the CDR3 reads TGCGCCAGCAGCCGACAGGTCGATGCAACTAATGAAAAACTGTTTTTT. It is translated as CASSRQVDATNEKLFF.

The chain uses TRBV6-5 and TRBJ2-1, with 10 bases fitting TRBD2. The CDR3 runs 14 residues. Germline V gene sequence: CDR1 MNHEY, CDR2 SVGAGI. With 5 bases clipped from V and 10 bases from J, the junction kept 8 bases outside the gene matches. The chain's CDR3 is CASSPTSGLPEQFF. The CDR3 bases are TGTGCCAGCAGTCCGACTAGCGGGTTGCCGGAGCAGTTCTTC.

This chain joins TRBV7-8 and TRBJ2-7; D ambiguous. Germline lookup yields CDR1 SGHVS and CDR2 FQNEAQ. The V and J ends lost 0 bases and 0 bases respectively, with 3 bases between them. This CDR3 has 13 amino acids. CDR3: CASSLAFSYEQYF. Written as DNA, the CDR3 is TGTGCCAGCAGCTTAGCCTTCTCCTACGAGCAGTACTTC.

This sequence joins TRBV2 and TRBJ2-5; 10 nucleotides agree with TRBD1. The CDR3 totals 14 residues. Trimming removed 6 bases from V and 3 bases from J; junction bases left unmatched: 4. Germline CDR1 is SNHLY and CDR2 is FYNNEI. The CDR3: CASRDRGTKETQYF. As DNA, the CDR3 is TGTGCCAGCAGGGACAGGGGGACGAAAGAGACCCAGTACTTC.

The chain employs TRBV2 and TRBJ2-3; 8 nucleotides line up with TRBD1. V lost 2 bases and J lost 2; bases outside the gene matches: 6. CDR1 is SNHLY and CDR2 is FYNNEI in the germline V gene. This CDR3 has 16 residues. The chain's CDR3 is CASSENLQGATDTQYF. CDR3 DNA: TGTGCCAGCAGTGAAAACCTGCAGGGGGCCACAGATACGCAGTATTTT.